This T cell receptor (beta chain) was sequenced in a study of T-cell reconstitution after alpha-beta-depleted transplantation in children. Study-wide results and caveats: At one year after transplant, newly produced T cells mostly accounted for T-cell counts and diversity. Some patients owed their high day-60 TCRbeta diversity to surviving recipient T cells and thymic progenitors. As was reported, about two months after transplant, alpha-beta T cells came from several hundred expanded graft clones.

The sample holds a few counts of this clonotype. The target antigen is unknown. The library targeted TCRbeta and was prepared with unique molecular identifiers. Each CDR3 protein gets one entry after TCRdb re-called the PCR reads with MiXCR. There are about 870,000 distinct CDR3 sequences in the sample; 16% occur only once, and roughly 4.8% lies in the top ten. CDR1 is MGHRA, CDR2 YSYEKL, per germline. The V end was cut by 3 bases, the J end by 3 bases, with 9 bases between. CDR3 length: 14 amino acids. V usage is TRBV4-1 and J usage is TRBJ1-5; D is unresolved. The sequence came from a male patient aged 10 to 17 who had a stem cell transplant for acute lymphoblastic leukemia, so the T cells may come from the graft donor. Sequencing was performed on PBMCs, mostly from graft donor cells, taken 360 days after TCRalphabeta/CD19-depleted stem cell transplant. The CDR3 loop reads CASSQSNNNQPQHF. The CDR3 nucleotides read TGCGCCAGCAGCCAGTCTAATAACAATCAGCCCCAGCATTTT.